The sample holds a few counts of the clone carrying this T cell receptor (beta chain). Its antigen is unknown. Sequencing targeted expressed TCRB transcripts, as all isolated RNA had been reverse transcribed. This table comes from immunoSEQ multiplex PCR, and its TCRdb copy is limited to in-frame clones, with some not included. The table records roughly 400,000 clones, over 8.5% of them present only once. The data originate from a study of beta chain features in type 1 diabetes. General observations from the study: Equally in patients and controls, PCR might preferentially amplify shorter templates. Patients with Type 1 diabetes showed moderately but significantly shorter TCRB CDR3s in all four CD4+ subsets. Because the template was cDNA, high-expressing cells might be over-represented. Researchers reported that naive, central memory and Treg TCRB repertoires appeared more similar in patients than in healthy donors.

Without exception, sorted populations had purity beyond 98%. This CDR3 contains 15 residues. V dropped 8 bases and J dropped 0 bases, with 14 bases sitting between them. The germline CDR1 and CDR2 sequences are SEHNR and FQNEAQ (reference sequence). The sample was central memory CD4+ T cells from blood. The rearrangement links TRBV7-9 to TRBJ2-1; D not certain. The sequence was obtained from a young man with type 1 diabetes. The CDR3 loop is CASCAAASSYNEQFF. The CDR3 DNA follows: TGTGCCAGCTGTGCGGCGGCTAGCTCCTACAATGAGCAGTTCTTC.